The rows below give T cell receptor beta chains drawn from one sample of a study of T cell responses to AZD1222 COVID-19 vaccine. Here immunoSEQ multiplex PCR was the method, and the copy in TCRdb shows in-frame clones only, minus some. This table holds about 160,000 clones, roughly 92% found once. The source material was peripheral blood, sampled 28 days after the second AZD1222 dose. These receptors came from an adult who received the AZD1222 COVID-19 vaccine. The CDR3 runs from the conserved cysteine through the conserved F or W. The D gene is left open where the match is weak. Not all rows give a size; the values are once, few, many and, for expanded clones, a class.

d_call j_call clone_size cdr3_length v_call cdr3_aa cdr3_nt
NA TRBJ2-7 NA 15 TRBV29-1 CSVEGTEKEAYEQYF TGCAGCGTTGAAGGGACCGAGAAGGAGGCCTACGAGCAGTACTTC
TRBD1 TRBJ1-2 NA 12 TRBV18 CASSRPGGGYTF TGTGCCAGCTCACGCCCAGGGGGTGGCTACACCTTC
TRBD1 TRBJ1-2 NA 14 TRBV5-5 CASSRDRGAYGYTF TGTGCCAGCAGCCGGGACAGGGGGGCCTATGGCTACACCTTC
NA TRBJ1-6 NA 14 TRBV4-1 CASNYIGSNSPLHF TGCGCCAGCAATTACATAGGGTCGAATTCACCCCTCCACTTT
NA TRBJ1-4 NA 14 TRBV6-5 CASNSGGVDEKLFF TGTGCCAGCAACTCAGGTGGGGTAGATGAAAAACTGTTTTTT
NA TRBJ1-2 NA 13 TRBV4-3 CASSRETTGGYTF TGCGCCAGCAGCCGGGAGACGACGGGGGGCTACACCTTC
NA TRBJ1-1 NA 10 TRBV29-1 CSVEGGLAFF TGCAGCGTTGAAGGGGGACTAGCTTTCTTT
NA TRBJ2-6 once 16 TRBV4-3 CASSQDGTTGANVLTF TGCGCCAGCAGCCAAGATGGGACAACTGGGGCCAACGTCCTGACTTTC
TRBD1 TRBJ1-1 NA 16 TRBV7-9 CASSPIGQVGVTEAFF TGTGCCAGCAGCCCTATAGGACAGGTTGGGGTCACTGAAGCTTTCTTT
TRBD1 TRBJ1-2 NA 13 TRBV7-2 CASSPGQGYGYTF TGTGCCAGCAGCCCGGGACAGGGCTATGGCTACACCTTC
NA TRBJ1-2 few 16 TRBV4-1 CASSQSHAGFYHGYTF TGCGCCAGCAGCCAATCGCATGCAGGGTTTTATCATGGCTACACCTTC
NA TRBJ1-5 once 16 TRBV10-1 CASSESRRQDNQPQHF TGCGCCAGCAGTGAGTCTAGGAGACAGGACAATCAGCCCCAGCATTTT
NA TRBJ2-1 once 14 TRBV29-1 CSVELTGTYNEQFF TGCAGCGTTGAACTTACAGGGACTTACAATGAGCAGTTCTTC
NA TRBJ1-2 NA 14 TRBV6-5 CASSSPTRRYGYTF TGTGCCAGCAGCTCCCCGACACGCCGCTATGGCTACACCTTC
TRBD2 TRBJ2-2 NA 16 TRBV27 CASSLQREVGTGELFF TGTGCCAGCAGTTTACAGCGGGAAGTGGGCACCGGGGAGCTGTTTTTT
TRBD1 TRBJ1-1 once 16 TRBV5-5 CASSLGWDREDTEAFF TGTGCCAGCAGCTTGGGGTGGGACAGGGAGGACACTGAAGCTTTCTTT
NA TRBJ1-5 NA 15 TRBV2 CASRYRDYDHQPQHF TGTGCCAGCAGATACAGGGATTATGATCATCAGCCCCAGCATTTT
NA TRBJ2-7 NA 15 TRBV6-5 CASSYSARIGYEQYF TGTGCCAGCAGTTACTCGGCCAGGATAGGATACGAGCAGTACTTC
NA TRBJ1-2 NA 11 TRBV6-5 CASSGIYGYTF TGTGCCAGCAGCGGAATCTATGGCTACACCTTC
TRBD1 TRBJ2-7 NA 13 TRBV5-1 CASSLTGLGEQYF TGCGCCAGCAGCCTGACAGGGCTCGGGGAGCAGTACTTC
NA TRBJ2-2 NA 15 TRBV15 CATSRGKVYTGELFF TGTGCCACCAGCAGAGGAAAGGTTTACACCGGGGAGCTGTTTTTT
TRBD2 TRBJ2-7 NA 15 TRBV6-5 CASSRLAGGSYEQYF TGTGCCAGCAGCCGACTAGCGGGAGGTTCCTACGAGCAGTACTTC
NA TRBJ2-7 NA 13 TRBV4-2 CASSQDTYLEQYF TGTGCCAGCAGCCAAGACACGTATCTCGAGCAGTACTTC
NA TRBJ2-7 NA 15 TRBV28 CASSFGGEVTYEQYF TGTGCCAGCAGTTTTGGGGGTGAGGTTACCTACGAGCAGTACTTC
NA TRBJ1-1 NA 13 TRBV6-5 CASSQLEQTEAFF TGTGCCAGCAGTCAATTGGAGCAGACTGAAGCTTTCTTT
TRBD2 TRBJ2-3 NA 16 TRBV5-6 CASSLGLAGDSDTQYF TGTGCCAGCAGCCTGGGTCTAGCGGGAGATTCGGATACGCAGTATTTT
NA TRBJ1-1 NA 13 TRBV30 CAWSVSSYTEAFF TGTGCCTGGAGTGTATCATCATACACTGAAGCTTTCTTT
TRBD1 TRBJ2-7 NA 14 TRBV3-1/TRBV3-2 CASSPRDRRFEQYF TGTGCCAGCAGCCCCCGGGACAGGAGGTTCGAGCAGTACTTC
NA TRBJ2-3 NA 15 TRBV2 CASSGRDPYTDTQYF TGTGCCAGCAGTGGTCGGGACCCTTACACAGATACGCAGTATTTT
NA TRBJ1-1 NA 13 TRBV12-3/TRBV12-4 CASSLSRGTEAFF TGTGCCAGCAGTTTGAGCCGGGGGACTGAAGCTTTCTTT
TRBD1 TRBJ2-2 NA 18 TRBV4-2 CASSQGTGEGSNTGELFF TGTGCCAGCAGCCAAGGGACAGGGGAAGGATCGAACACCGGGGAGCTGTTTTTT
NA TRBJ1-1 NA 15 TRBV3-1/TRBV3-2 CASSQTTYRDTEAFF TGTGCCAGCAGCCAAACGACTTATAGGGACACTGAAGCTTTCTTT
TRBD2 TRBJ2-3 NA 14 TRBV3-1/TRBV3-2 CASSQGLAKDTQYF TGTGCCAGCAGCCAAGGACTAGCGAAAGATACGCAGTATTTT
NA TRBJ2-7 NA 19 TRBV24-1 CATSAQNDSTGASSYEQYF TGTGCCACCAGTGCCCAAAACGATTCGACAGGAGCTAGCTCCTACGAGCAGTACTTC
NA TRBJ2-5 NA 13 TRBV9 CASSGGGEETQYF TGTGCCAGCAGCGGCGGGGGCGAGGAGACCCAGTACTTC
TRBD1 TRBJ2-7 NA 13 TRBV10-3 CATGGQGDYEQYF TGTGCCACCGGGGGACAGGGCGACTACGAGCAGTACTTC
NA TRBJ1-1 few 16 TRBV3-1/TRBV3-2 CASSQDRWRMGTEAFF TGTGCCAGCAGCCAAGATCGGTGGCGGATGGGGACTGAAGCTTTCTTT
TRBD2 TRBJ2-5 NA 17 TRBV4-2 CASSQENRAGGKETQYF TGTGCCAGCAGCCAAGAGAACCGGGCGGGAGGTAAAGAGACCCAGTACTTC
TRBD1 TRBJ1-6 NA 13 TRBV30 CAWTGTGTSPLHF TGTGCCTGGACCGGGACAGGGACTTCACCCCTCCACTTT
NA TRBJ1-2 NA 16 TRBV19 CASSIGGLSGAYGYTF TGTGCCAGTAGTATAGGGGGCCTTTCGGGGGCCTATGGCTACACCTTC
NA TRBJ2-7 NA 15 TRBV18 CASSPGASFSYEQYF TGTGCCAGCTCACCAGGGGCCTCATTCTCCTACGAGCAGTACTTC
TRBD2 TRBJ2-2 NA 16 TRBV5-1 CASSSATSGWGGELFF TGCGCCAGCAGCTCCGCGACTAGCGGGTGGGGCGGGGAGCTGTTTTTT
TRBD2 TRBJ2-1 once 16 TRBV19 CASSIVRLAVYNEQFF TGTGCCAGTAGTATAGTTCGGCTAGCGGTTTACAATGAGCAGTTCTTC
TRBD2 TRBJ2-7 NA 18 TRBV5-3 CARSLVATSGKKGYEQYF TGTGCCAGAAGCTTGGTAGCAACTAGCGGGAAAAAAGGCTACGAGCAGTACTTC
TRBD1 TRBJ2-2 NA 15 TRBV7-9 CASSPGTGDTGELFF TGTGCCAGCAGCCCCGGGACAGGGGACACCGGGGAGCTGTTTTTT
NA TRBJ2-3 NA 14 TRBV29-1 CSVRVQVSTDTQYF TGCAGCGTTCGTGTTCAGGTATCCACAGATACGCAGTATTTT
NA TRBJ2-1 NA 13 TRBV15 CATSVSSVHEQFF TGTGCCACCAGCGTAAGTAGCGTGCATGAGCAGTTCTTC
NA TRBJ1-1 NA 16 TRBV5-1 CASSFSPGTGNTEAFF TGCGCCAGCAGCTTTTCCCCGGGGACGGGGAACACTGAAGCTTTCTTT
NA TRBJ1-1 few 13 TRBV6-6 CASQDGQNTEAFF TGTGCCAGTCAAGACGGGCAGAACACTGAAGCTTTCTTT
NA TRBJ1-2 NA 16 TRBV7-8 CASSPTLDFSLYGYTF TGTGCCAGCAGCCCCACGTTAGACTTCTCGCTCTATGGCTACACCTTC
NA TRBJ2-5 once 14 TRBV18 CASSPRDGSETQYF TGTGCCAGCTCACCACGAGACGGCTCGGAGACCCAGTACTTC
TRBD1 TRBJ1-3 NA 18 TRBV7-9 CASSSLAGTALSGNTIYF TGTGCCAGCAGCTCCCTCGCCGGGACAGCTCTCTCTGGAAACACCATATATTTT
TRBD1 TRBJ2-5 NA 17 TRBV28 CASSSALGQGDGETQYF TGTGCCAGCAGTTCGGCCCTGGGACAGGGAGATGGAGAGACCCAGTACTTC
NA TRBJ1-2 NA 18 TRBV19 CASSIVSGGVSANYGYTF TGTGCCAGTAGTATAGTTTCCGGGGGCGTATCTGCTAACTATGGCTACACCTTC
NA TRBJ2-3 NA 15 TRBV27 CASSDPQSGTDTQYF TGTGCCAGCAGTGATCCGCAATCGGGCACAGATACGCAGTATTTT